The TCR beta chain described here comes from a study of cytomegalovirus exposure and HLA in healthy donors. General study points: Specific recognition of CMV antigens was confirmed in vitro for a few chains (all CMV-associated).

The PCR employed 60 Vbeta primers together with 13 Jbeta primers. Libraries were prepared by immunoSEQ multiplex PCR; TCRdb keeps only in-frame clonotypes and omits some of them. The table includes approximately 170,000 clones, 65% to 80% detected once. Remarks on this clone: Its antigen is undetermined.

Germline lookup yields CDR1 GTSNPN and CDR2 SVGIG (reference sequence). CDR3 length: 15 amino acids. V was pared by 4 bases and J by 5 bases, with 13 bases of the junction left unmatched. The donors, nominally healthy at sampling, likely had unrecorded immune exposures. The origin of this receptor is a woman aged 40 to 50 in good health and CMV-seropositive. Material for sequencing was PBMCs. The chain links TRBV30 to TRBJ2-5, with 7 bases matching TRBD2. CDR3 sequence reads: CAWTLEGGRGETQYF. CDR3 DNA: TGTGCCTGGACCCTCGAGGGCGGGAGAGGGGAGACCCAGTACTTC. The complete variable domain, with remaining parts taken from reference TRBV30 and TRBJ2-5, reads SQTIHQWPATLVQPVGSPLSLECTVEGTSNPNLYWYRQAAGRGLQLLFYSVGIGQISSEVPQNLSASRPQDRQFILSSKKLLLSDSGFYLCAWTLEGGRGETQYFGPGTRLLVL.